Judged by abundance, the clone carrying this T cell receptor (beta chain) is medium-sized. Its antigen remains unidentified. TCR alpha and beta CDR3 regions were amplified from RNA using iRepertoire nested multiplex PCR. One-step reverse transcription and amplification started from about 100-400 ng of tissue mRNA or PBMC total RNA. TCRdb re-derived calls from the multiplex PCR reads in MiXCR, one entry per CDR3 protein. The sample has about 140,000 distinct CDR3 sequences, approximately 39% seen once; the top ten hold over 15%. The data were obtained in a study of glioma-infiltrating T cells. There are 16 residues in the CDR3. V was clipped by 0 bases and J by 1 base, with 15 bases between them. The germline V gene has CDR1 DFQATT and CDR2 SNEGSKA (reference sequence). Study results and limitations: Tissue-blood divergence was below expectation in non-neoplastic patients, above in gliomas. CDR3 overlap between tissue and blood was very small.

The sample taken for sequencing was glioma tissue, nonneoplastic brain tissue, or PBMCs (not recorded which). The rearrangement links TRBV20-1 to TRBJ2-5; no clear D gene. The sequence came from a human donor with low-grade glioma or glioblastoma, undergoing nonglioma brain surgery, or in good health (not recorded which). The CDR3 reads CSARDMLGMGQETQYF. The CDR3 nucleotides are TGCAGTGCTAGAGATATGCTGGGTATGGGCCAAGAGACCCAGTACTTC.